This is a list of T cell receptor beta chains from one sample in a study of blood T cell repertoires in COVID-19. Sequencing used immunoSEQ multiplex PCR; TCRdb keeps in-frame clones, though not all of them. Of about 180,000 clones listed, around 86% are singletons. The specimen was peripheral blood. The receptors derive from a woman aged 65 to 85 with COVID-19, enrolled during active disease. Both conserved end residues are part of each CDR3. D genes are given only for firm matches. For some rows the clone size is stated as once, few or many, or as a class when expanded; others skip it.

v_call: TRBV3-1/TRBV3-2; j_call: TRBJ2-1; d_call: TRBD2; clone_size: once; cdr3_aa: CASSQDSGRANSYNEQFF; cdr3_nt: TGTGCCAGCAGCCAAGATAGCGGGAGGGCCAACTCCTACAATGAGCAGTTCTTC
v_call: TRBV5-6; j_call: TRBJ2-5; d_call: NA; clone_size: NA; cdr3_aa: CASSWRHLETQYF; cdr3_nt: TGTGCCAGCAGCTGGCGGCATTTAGAGACCCAGTACTTC
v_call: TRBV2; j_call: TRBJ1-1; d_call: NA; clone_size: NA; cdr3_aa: CASRSDIEAFF; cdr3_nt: TGTGCCAGCAGGTCAGACATTGAAGCTTTCTTT
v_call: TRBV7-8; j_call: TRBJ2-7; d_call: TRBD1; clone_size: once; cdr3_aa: CASSFDRDGRYEQYF; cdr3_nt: TGTGCCAGCAGCTTCGACAGGGATGGCCGCTACGAGCAGTACTTC
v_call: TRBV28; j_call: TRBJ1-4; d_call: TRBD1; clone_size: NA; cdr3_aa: CASSLPGGNEKLFF; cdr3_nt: TGTGCCAGCAGTTTGCCAGGGGGAAATGAAAAACTGTTTTTT
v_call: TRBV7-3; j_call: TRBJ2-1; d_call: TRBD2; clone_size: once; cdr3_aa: CASSFVLASNEQFF; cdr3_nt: TGTGCCAGCAGCTTTGTACTAGCGAGCAATGAGCAGTTCTTC
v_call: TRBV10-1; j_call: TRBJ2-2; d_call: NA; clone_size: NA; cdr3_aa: CASTNPGPGELFF; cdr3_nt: TGCGCCAGCACCAACCCAGGGCCCGGGGAGCTGTTTTTT
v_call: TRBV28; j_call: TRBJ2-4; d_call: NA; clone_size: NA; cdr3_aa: CASSFLDTALAKNIQYF; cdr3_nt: TGTGCCAGCAGTTTCCTGGACACCGCGTTAGCCAAAAACATTCAGTACTTC
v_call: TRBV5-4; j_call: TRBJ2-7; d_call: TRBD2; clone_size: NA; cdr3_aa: CASSFSGGSYEQYF; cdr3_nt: TGTGCCAGCAGCTTTAGCGGGGGGTCCTACGAGCAGTACTTC
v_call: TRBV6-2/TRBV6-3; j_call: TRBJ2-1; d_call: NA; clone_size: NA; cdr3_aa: CASSRTGSYNEQFF; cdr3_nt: TGTGCCAGCAGTCGGACTGGCTCCTACAATGAGCAGTTCTTC
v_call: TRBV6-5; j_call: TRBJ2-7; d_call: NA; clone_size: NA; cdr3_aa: CATTFTQGYEQYF; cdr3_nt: TGTGCCACGACATTCACCCAGGGCTACGAGCAGTACTTC
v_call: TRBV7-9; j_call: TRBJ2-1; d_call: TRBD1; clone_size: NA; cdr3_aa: CASSLAGTGARSYNEQFF; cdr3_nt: TGTGCCAGCAGCTTAGCCGGGACAGGGGCTCGATCCTACAATGAGCAGTTCTTC
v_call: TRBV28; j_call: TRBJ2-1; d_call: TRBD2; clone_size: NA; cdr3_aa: CASRGGLAGGFSYNEQFF; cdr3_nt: TGTGCCAGCAGGGGGGGACTAGCGGGAGGATTCTCCTACAATGAGCAGTTCTTC